This T cell receptor beta chain was found in a study of cytomegalovirus exposure and HLA in healthy donors. Overall study findings and caveats: Accurate prediction of HLA-A and HLA-B alleles (for most subjects) was reportedly achieved from TCR beta sequences. Confirmation was obtained in vitro that three CMV-associated chains are specific for CMV antigens.

The CDR3 totals 15 residues. The V gene lost 1 base and the J gene lost 1 base, with 10 bases spanning the gap. In germline, CDR1 is SGHVS, CDR2 FNYEAQ. Both 60 Vbeta primers and 13 Jbeta primers went into the PCR. Profiling relied on immunoSEQ multiplex PCR, and the TCRdb table lists in-frame clones only, not all of them. The sample includes 90,000 to 150,000 clones, approximately 80% seen only once; the top ten take about 2.5%. On this clone itself: Its specificity is unknown.

The sample taken for sequencing was PBMCs. The J gene is TRBJ1-1, the V gene TRBV7-6; D ambiguous. The origin of this receptor is a female donor in good health and CMV-seronegative. In DNA, the CDR3 is TGTGCCAGCAGCTTAGAGGCAGGTCGGAACACTGAAGCTTTCTTT. Its protein is CASSLEAGRNTEAFF. The whole variable domain, filled in from reference TRBV7-6 and TRBJ1-1, reads GAGVSQSPRYKVTKRGQDVALRCDPISGHVSLYWYRQALGQGPEFLTYFNYEAQQDKSGLPNDRFSAERPEGSISTLTIQRTEQRDSAMYRCASSLEAGRNTEAFFGQGTRLTVV.